This T cell receptor beta chain stems from a study of T cells in Graves' hyperthyroidism and ophthalmopathy. Template material for amplifying TCR beta CDR3 regions consisted of RNA transcripts. The study used the HTBI primer set for a first-round RT-PCR of the TCR CDR3. One entry per CDR3 protein, called by TCRdb with MiXCR from the multiplex PCR reads. Of hundreds of thousands of distinct CDR3 sequences in the sample, over 15% were seen once. The germline V gene has CDR1 GTSNPN and CDR2 SVGIG (reference sequence). V was cut by 1 base and J by 4 bases, with 10 bases left in between. The CDR3 has 14 residues. There are many counts of this clonotype. Antigen: not known. General study findings and limits: Clonotypes that were expanded in thyroid above 0.001 mostly appeared in blood too.

The genes are TRBV30 and TRBJ2-2; D is uncertain. The TCR originated in a woman aged 50 to 60 with Graves' hyperthyroidism that later progressed to Graves' ophthalmopathy. Material for sequencing was blood. The CDR3, as DNA: TGTGCCTGGAGTGATCAGGCTTTCACCGGGGAGCTGTTTTTT. Translation gives CAWSDQAFTGELFF.